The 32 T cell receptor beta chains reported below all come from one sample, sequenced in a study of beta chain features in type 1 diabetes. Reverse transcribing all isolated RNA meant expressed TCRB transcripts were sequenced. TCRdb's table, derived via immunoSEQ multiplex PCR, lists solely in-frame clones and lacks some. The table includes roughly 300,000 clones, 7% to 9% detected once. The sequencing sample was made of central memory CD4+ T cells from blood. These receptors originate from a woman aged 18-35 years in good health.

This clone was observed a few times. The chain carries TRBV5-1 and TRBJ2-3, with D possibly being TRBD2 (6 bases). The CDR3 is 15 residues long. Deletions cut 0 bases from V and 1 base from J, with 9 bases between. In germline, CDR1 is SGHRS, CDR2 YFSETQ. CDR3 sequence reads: CASSLEKRGTDTQYF. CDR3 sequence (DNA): TGCGCCAGCAGCTTGGAGAAGCGGGGCACAGATACGCAGTATTTT.

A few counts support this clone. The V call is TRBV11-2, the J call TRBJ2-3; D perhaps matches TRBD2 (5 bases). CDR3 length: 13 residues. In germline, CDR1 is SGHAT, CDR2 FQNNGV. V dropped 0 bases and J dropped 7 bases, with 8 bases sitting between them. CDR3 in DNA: TGTGCCAGCAGCTTAGAGCCCGGGAATACGCAGTATTTT. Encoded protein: CASSLEPGNTQYF.

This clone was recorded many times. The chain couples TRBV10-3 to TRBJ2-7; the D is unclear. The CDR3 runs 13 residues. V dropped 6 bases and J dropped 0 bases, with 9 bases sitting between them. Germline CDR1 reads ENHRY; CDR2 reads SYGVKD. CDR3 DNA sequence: TGTGCCATCAGCGGGCAGTCCTCCTACGAGCAGTACTTC. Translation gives CAISGQSSYEQYF.

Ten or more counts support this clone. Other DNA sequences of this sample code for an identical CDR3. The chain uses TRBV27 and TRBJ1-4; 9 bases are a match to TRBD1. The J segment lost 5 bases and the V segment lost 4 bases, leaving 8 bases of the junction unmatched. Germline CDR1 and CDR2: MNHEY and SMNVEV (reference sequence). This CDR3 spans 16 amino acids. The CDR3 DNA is TGTGCCAGCAGTTCGAGGGGACAGGGTAAAAATGAAAAACTGTTTTTT. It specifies CASSSRGQGKNEKLFF. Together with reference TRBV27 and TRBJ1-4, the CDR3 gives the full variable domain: EAQVTQNPRYLITVTGKKLTVTCSQNMNHEYMSWYRQDPGLGLRQIYYSMNVEVTDKGDVPEGYKVSRKEKRNFPLILESPSPNQTSLYFCASSSRGQGKNEKLFFGSGTQLSVL.

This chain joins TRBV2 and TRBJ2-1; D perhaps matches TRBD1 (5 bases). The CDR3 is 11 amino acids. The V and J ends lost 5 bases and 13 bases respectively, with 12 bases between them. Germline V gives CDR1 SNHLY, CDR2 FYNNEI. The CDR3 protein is CASSSTEVQFF. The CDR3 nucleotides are TGTGCCAGCAGTTCGACAGAAGTACAGTTCTTC.

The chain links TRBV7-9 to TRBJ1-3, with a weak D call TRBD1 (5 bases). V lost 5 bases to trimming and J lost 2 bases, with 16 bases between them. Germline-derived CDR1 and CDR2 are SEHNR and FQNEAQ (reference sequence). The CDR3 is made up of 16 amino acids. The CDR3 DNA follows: TGTGCCAGCAGCCCCCACAGGAGGGAGACTGGAAACACCATATATTTT. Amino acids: CASSPHRRETGNTIYF.

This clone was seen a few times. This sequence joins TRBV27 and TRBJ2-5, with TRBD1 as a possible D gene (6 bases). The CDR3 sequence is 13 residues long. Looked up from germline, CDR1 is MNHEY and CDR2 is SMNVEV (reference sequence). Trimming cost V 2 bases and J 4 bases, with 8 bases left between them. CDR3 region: CASSLKGVETQYF. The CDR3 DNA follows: TGTGCCAGCAGTTTAAAGGGGGTAGAGACCCAGTACTTC.

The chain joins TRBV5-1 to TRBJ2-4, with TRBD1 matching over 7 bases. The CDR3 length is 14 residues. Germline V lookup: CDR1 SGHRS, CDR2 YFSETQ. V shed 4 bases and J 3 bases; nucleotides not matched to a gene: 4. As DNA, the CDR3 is TGCGCCAGCAGCCCCGGGGACAGCAAAAACATTCAGTACTTC. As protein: CASSPGDSKNIQYF.

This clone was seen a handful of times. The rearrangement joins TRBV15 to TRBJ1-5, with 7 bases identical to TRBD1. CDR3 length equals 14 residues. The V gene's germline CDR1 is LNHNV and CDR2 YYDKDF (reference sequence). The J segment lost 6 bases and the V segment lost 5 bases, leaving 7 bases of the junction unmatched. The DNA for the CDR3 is TGTGCCACCAGCCGTTTACAGGGGCGTCAGCCCCAGCATTTT. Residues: CATSRLQGRQPQHF.

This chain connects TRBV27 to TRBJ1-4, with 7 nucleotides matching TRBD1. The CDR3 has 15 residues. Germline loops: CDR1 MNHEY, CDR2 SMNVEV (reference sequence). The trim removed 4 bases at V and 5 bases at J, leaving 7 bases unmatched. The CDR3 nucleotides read TGTGCCAGCAGTTCGTTCCAGGGGGGGAATGAAAAACTGTTTTTT. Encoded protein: CASSSFQGGNEKLFF.

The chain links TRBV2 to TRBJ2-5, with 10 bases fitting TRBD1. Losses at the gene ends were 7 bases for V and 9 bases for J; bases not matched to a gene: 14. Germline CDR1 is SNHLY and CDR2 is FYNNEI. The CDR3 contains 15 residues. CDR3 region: CASIGQGGTQGSQYF. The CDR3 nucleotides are TGTGCCAGCATTGGACAGGGGGGTACACAAGGGTCCCAGTACTTC.

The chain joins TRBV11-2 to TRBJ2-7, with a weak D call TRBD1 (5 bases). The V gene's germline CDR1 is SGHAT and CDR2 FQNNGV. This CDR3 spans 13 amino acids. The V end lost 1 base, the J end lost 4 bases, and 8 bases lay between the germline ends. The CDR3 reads CASSLVAGYEQYF. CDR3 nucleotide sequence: TGTGCCAGCAGCTTAGTGGCAGGGTACGAGCAGTACTTC.

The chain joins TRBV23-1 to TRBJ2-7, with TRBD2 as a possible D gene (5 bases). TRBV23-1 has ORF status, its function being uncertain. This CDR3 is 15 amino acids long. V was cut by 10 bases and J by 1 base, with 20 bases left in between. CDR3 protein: CATAVRGLKSYEQYF. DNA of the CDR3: TGCGCCACCGCCGTAAGAGGACTCAAGTCCTACGAGCAGTACTTC.

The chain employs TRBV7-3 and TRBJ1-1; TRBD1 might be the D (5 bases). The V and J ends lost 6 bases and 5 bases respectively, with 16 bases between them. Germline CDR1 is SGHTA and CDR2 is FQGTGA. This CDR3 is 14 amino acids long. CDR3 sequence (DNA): TGTGCCAGCAGTTCTCGGGCGACAGATACTGAAGCTTTCTTT. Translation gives CASSSRATDTEAFF.

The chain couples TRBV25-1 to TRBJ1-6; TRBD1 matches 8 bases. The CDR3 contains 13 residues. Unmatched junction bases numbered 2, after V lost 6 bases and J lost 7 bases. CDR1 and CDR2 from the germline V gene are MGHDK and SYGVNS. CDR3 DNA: TGTGCCAGCAGGGGACAGGTGAATTCACCCCTCCACTTT. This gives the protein CASRGQVNSPLHF.

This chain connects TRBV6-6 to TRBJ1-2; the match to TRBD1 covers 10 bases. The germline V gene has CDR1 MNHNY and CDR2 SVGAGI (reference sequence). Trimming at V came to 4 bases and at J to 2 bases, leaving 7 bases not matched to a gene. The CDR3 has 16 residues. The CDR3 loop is CASSSGTGVGNYGYTF. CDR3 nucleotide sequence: TGTGCCAGCAGTTCCGGGACAGGGGTAGGGAACTATGGCTACACCTTC.

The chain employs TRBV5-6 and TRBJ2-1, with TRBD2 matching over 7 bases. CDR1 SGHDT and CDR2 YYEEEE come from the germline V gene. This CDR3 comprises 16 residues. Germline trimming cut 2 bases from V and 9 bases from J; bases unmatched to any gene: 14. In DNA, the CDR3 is TGTGCCAGCAGCTTCGGGGCGGAGCGGGATCTCCCTGAGCAGTTCTTC. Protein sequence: CASSFGAERDLPEQFF.

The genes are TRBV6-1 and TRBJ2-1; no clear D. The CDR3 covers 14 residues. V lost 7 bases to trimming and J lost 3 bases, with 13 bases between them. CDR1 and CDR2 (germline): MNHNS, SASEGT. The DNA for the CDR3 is TGTGCCAGCATTATGGAGAGAATCTACAATGAGCAGTTCTTC. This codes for CASIMERIYNEQFF.

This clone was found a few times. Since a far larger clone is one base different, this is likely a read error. The CDR3 DNA follows: TGTGCCATCAGTGGGGGCCGAGACACCAGGCTGGGCTACACCTTC. Encoded protein: CAISGGRDTRLGYTF. V gene TRBV6-5 combines with J gene TRBJ1-2, with D possibly being TRBD1 (6 bases). CDR3 length: 15 residues. Looked up from germline, CDR1 is MNHEY and CDR2 is SVGAGI.

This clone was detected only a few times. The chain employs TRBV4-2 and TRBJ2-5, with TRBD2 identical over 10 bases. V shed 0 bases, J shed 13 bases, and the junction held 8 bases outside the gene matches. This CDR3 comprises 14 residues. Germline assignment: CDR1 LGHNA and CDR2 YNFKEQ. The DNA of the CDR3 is TGTGCCAGCAGCCAAGAATTCGGACTAGCGGCGATGTACTTC. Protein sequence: CASSQEFGLAAMYF.

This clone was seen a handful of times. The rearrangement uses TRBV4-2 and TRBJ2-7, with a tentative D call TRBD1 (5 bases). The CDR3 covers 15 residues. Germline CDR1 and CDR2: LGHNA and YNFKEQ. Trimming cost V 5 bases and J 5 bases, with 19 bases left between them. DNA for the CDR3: TGTGCCAGCAGCTTACACCAGACAGTTCCGGACGAGCAGTACTTC. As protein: CASSLHQTVPDEQYF.

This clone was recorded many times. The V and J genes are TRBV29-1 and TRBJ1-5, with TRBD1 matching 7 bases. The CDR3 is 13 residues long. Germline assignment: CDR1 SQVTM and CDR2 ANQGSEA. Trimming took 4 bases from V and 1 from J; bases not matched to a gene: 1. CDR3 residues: CSVAGQSNQPQHF. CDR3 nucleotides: TGCAGCGTTGCGGGACAGAGCAATCAGCCCCAGCATTTT.

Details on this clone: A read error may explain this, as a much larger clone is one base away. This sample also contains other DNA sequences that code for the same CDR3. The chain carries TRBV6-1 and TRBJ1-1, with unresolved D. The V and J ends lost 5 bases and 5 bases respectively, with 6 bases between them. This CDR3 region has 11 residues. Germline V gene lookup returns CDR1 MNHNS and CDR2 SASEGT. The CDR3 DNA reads TGTGCCAGCAGTTTGGGGACTGAAGCTTTCTTT. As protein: CASSLGTEAFF.

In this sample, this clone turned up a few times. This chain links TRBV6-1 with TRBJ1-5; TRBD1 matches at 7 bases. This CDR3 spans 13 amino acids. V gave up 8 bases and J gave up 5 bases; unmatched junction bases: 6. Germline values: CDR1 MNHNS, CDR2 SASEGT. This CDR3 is CASRQGEYQPQHF. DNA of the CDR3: TGTGCCAGCCGACAGGGCGAATATCAGCCCCAGCATTTT.

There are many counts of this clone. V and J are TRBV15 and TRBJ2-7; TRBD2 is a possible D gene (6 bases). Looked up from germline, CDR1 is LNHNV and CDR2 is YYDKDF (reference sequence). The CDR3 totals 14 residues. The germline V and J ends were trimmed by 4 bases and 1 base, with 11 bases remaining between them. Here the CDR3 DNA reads TGTGCCACCAGCAAGAGACGGGAGTCCTACGAGCAGTACTTC. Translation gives CATSKRRESYEQYF.

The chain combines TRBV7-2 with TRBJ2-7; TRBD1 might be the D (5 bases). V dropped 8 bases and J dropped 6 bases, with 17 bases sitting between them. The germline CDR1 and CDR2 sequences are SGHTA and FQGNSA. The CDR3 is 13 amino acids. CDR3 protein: CASRVSQVSEQYF. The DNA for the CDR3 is TGTGCCAGCCGAGTGTCACAGGTTAGCGAGCAGTACTTC.

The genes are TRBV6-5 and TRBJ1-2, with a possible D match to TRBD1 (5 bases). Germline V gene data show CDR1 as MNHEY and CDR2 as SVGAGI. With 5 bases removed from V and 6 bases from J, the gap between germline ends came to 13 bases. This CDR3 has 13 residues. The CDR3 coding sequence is TGTGCCAGCAGTCCCCAGGGAAAGGATGGCTACACCTTC. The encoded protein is CASSPQGKDGYTF.

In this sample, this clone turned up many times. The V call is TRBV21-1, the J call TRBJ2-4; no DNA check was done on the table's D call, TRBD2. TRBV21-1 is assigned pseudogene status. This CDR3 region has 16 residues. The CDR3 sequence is CASSLYCLLAKNIQYF. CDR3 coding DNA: TGTGCCAGCAGCCTGTACTGTCTTCTAGCCAAAAACATTCAGTACTTC.

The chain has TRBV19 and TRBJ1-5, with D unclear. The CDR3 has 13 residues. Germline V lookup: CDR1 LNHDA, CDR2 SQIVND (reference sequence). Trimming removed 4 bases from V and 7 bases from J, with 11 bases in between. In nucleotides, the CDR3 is TGTGCCAGTAGTAGGGGAGACACCCAGCCCCAGCATTTT. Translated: CASSRGDTQPQHF.

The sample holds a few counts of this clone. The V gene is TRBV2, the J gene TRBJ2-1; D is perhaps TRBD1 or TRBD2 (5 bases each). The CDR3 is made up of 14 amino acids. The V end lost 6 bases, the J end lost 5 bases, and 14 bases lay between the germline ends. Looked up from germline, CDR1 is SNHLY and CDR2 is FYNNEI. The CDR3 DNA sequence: TGTGCCAGCAGGACCCGGGACCGCAACAATGAGCAGTTCTTC. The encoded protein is CASRTRDRNNEQFF.

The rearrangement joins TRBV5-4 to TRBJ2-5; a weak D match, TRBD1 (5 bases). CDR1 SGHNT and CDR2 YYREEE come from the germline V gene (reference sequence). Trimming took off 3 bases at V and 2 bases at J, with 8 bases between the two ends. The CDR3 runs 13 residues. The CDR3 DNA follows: TGTGCCAGCAGCTCACAGGAACAAGAGACCCAGTACTTC. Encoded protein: CASSSQEQETQYF.

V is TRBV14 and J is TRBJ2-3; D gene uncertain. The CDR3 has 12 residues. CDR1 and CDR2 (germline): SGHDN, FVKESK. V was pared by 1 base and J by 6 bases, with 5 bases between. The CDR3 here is CASSQGADTQYF. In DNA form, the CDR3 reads TGTGCCAGCAGCCAAGGGGCGGATACGCAGTATTTT.